This TCR beta chain was recorded in a study of cytomegalovirus exposure and HLA in healthy donors. As for the study in general: It was reported in a later analysis that the same platform had been used for the 120 validation repertoires as for the 550 to 750 first-cohort repertoires. Study results and caveats: According to reports, the classifier identified cytomegalovirus status with high specificity and sensitivity. Within the 100 to 150 validation repertoires, first-cohort TCR clusters tended to co-occur, according to a later analysis. It was about 150 TCR beta chains that were listed as cytomegalovirus-associated.

To note about this clone: What it binds is not known.

The assay was immunoSEQ multiplex PCR, and TCRdb's table has in-frame clones only and misses some. The table includes roughly 220,000 clones, 75% to 90% detected once. CDR3 length: 14 amino acids. The ends were cut back, 3 bases at V and 8 bases at J, with 15 bases in the middle. In germline, CDR1 is SGDLS, CDR2 YYNGEE. This sequence joins TRBV9 and TRBJ1-3, with D maybe TRBD1 (5 bases). The sequence was obtained from a woman aged 25 to 39 in good health and CMV-seropositive. The sequenced sample consisted of PBMCs. The CDR3 is CASSGRNGGDTIYF. The CDR3, as DNA: TGTGCCAGCAGCGGACGGAATGGGGGAGACACCATATATTTT.